What follows are 17 T cell receptor beta chains derived from one specimen sequenced in a study of tumor-infiltrating lymphocytes in oesophageal squamous cell carcinoma. Via MiXCR, TCRdb re-called the PCR reads, giving one row per CDR3 protein. The sample has 13,000 or so distinct CDR3 sequences, 50% to 60% seen once. The specimen sequenced was esophageal tumor tissue. Every receptor here comes from a female donor with esophageal squamous cell carcinoma.

This clonotype was seen only once. In DNA form, the CDR3 reads TGTGCCAGCAGCCTCATGGGGACTAGGGAAGAGACCCAGTACTTC. Its protein product is CASSLMGTREETQYF. The genes are TRBV7-3 and TRBJ2-5, with TRBD2 identical over 8 bases. The trim removed 5 bases at V and 3 bases at J, leaving 8 bases unmatched. This CDR3 contains 15 residues. Germline values: CDR1 SGHTA, CDR2 FQGTGA.

The chain uses TRBV7-9 and TRBJ2-7; 11 positions match TRBD2. Near its end, the DNA agrees better with TRBJ2-1, so the J call may be wrong. The CDR3 has 16 residues. The germline V gene has CDR1 SEHNR and CDR2 FQNEAQ (reference sequence). CDR3 protein: CASLGASTSGSGEQFF. CDR3 bases: TGTGCCAGCCTGGGGGCAAGTACTAGCGGGAGTGGTGAGCAGTTCTTC.

The rearrangement joins TRBV12-3 or TRBV12-4 to TRBJ2-1; 7 bases are shared with TRBD1. The ends lost 1 base at V and 1 base at J; junction bases unmatched: 1. This CDR3 comprises 15 residues. The CDR3 protein is CASSLGDSSYNEQFF. CDR3 coding DNA: TGTGCCAGCAGTTTAGGGGACAGTTCCTACAATGAGCAGTTCTTC.

The CDR3 reads CASSPSESSGANVLTF. For the CDR3, the DNA is TGTGCCAGCAGCCCCTCGGAGAGCTCTGGGGCCAACGTCCTGACTTTC. This chain uses TRBV7-3 with TRBJ2-5; D gene uncertain. The DNA matches TRBJ2-6 better at its end, which makes the J call doubtful. Germline assignment: CDR1 SGHTA and CDR2 FQGTGA. This CDR3 is 16 amino acids long.

The chain combines TRBV28 with TRBJ1-4; 11 bases are shared with TRBD1. CDR1 and CDR2 from the germline V gene are MDHEN and SYDVKM. V shed 5 bases, J shed 4 bases, and the junction held 12 bases outside the gene matches. This CDR3 is built from 18 residues. For the CDR3, the DNA is TGTGCCAGCAGTACTTGGAGGGACAGGGGGGCCCTTAATGAAAAACTGTTTTTT. Translation gives CASSTWRDRGALNEKLFF. Full variable domain (remainder filled in from reference TRBV28 and TRBJ1-4): DVKVTQSSRYLVKRTGEKVFLECVQDMDHENMFWYRQDPGLGLRLIYFSYDVKMKEKGDIPEGYSVSREKKERFSLILESASTNQTSMYLCASSTWRDRGALNEKLFFGSGTQLSVL.

Notes on this clonotype: Since the CDR3 does not end with the conserved phenylalanine or tryptophan, this likely comes from a read error. The DNA is omitted, as the CDR3 cannot be located on it reliably, and the CDR3 follows TCRdb's listing. The genes are TRBV7-2 and TRBJ2-5; TRBD1 is taken as the D call from the table, unchecked against the DNA. The CDR3 is 18 amino acids in total, end residues counted. Per the germline V gene, CDR1 is SGHTA and CDR2 is FQGNSA. The CDR3 reads CASSLGGGRRDSPLHFGN.

The V and J genes are TRBV7-4 and TRBJ2-5; D possibly corresponds to TRBD1 (6 bases). Trimming shortened V by 7 bases and J by 14 bases, and 17 bases separated the two germline ends. The CDR3 contains 11 residues. CDR1 is SGHVT, CDR2 SQSDAQ, per germline. This CDR3 reads CASTSPGTSYF. For the CDR3, the DNA is TGTGCCAGCACCTCGCCCGGGACATCTTACTTC.

The chain combines TRBV27 with TRBJ2-5, with 12 positions matching TRBD2. TRBJ2-1 explains the end of the DNA better; the J call may be wrong. This CDR3 spans 17 amino acids. The germline V gene encodes CDR1 MNHEY and CDR2 SMNVEV (reference sequence). In nucleotides, the CDR3 is TGTGCCAGCAGCCGGACTAGCGGGATTGAGTCCTACAATGAGCAGTTCTTC. Its protein is CASSRTSGIESYNEQFF.

This clonotype was observed a few times. This sequence joins TRBV7-2 and TRBJ2-3; D might be TRBD2 (6 bases). V was shortened by 2 bases and J by 6 bases, with 9 bases between the two germline ends. The CDR3 sequence is 13 residues long. Germline lookup yields CDR1 SGHTA and CDR2 FQGNSA. In nucleotides, the CDR3 is TGTGCCAGCAGCTTACGGACTATCGATACGCAGTATTTT. Protein sequence: CASSLRTIDTQYF.

This clonotype was counted at least ten times. The rearrangement links TRBV19 to TRBJ2-5; 9 bases fit TRBD2. Losses at the gene ends were 4 bases for V and 5 bases for J; bases not matched to a gene: 14. Germline loops: CDR1 LNHDA, CDR2 SQIVND (reference sequence). CDR3 length equals 17 residues. The CDR3 region is CASSSRGSGGPGETQYF. DNA for the CDR3: TGTGCCAGTAGTAGTCGTGGTAGCGGGGGACCAGGGGAGACCCAGTACTTC.

This clonotype was seen a handful of times. The chain links TRBV7-2 to TRBJ2-1, with D maybe TRBD2 (6 bases). The CDR3 has 13 amino acids. V shed 4 bases and J shed 8 bases, with 12 bases lying between them. Germline assignment: CDR1 SGHTA and CDR2 FQGNSA. This CDR3 is CASSSGVSHEQFF. The CDR3 nucleotides read TGTGCCAGCAGCTCGGGGGTTTCCCATGAGCAGTTCTTC.

The chain has TRBV7-2 and TRBJ2-5; 10 nucleotides agree with TRBD2. The J call may be faulty, since TRBJ2-1 better matches the DNA end. The CDR3 has 14 amino acids. CDR1 is SGHTA, CDR2 FQGNSA, per germline. The CDR3 region is CAIEEGLARHEQFF. The CDR3 DNA reads as TGTGCCATCGAGGAGGGACTAGCGAGGCATGAGCAGTTCTTC.

Judged by abundance, this clonotype is medium-sized. The CDR3 is CASSVGISTGELFF. For the CDR3, the DNA is TGCGCCAGCAGCGTGGGGATATCTACCGGGGAGCTGTTTTTT. The V and J genes are TRBV5-1 and TRBJ2-2, with D hard to call. CDR1 is SGHRS, CDR2 YFSETQ, per germline. The CDR3 totals 14 residues. V lost 4 bases and J lost 5, with 12 bases in between.

This clonotype was counted a few times. Lacking the conserved final phenylalanine or tryptophan, this CDR3 likely reflects a read error. Because the CDR3's place on the DNA is in doubt, the DNA is left out and the CDR3 is given as listed by TCRdb. This sequence joins TRBV7-2 and TRBJ1-6; the table's TRBD1 call for D was not verified on the DNA. The CDR3 spans 8 amino acids, including both terminal residues. Germline loops: CDR1 SGHTA, CDR2 FQGNSA. This chain's CDR3 is CASSARQG.

This clonotype is large within its sample. This rearrangement joins TRBV7-2 to TRBJ2-5; 10 bases are a match to TRBD2. The CDR3 spans 14 residues. The J segment lost 4 bases and the V segment lost 5 bases, leaving 4 bases of the junction unmatched. The V gene's germline CDR1 is SGHTA and CDR2 FQGNSA. CDR3 DNA sequence: TGTGCCAGCAGCGCCAGACTAGCGGGAGAGACCCAGTACTTC. As protein: CASSARLAGETQYF.

The chain combines TRBV7-3 with TRBJ2-2; D unresolved. CDR3 length equals 16 residues. V lost 5 bases and J lost 0, with 13 bases in between. The germline gives CDR1 SGHTA, CDR2 FQGTGA. The chain's CDR3 is CASSPRLHTNTGELFF. CDR3 coding DNA: TGTGCCAGCAGCCCTCGACTCCACACGAACACCGGGGAGCTGTTTTTT.

V and J are TRBV7-2 and TRBJ2-3; D ambiguous. V gave up 5 bases and J gave up 4 bases, with 10 bases separating them. Germline assignment: CDR1 SGHTA and CDR2 FQGNSA. The CDR3 is made up of 13 amino acids. The chain's CDR3 is CASSGNFADTQYF. Written as DNA, the CDR3 is TGTGCCAGCAGCGGCAACTTTGCAGATACGCAGTATTTT.